The 16 T cell receptor beta chains presented below share a single source sample, sequenced in a study of T cells after yellow fever vaccination. TCRdb independently ran MiXCR on the 5' RACE reads; one entry per CDR3 protein. Of 450,000 to 600,000 distinct CDR3 sequences listed, approximately 15% are singletons. This specimen was PBMCs, taken on the day of the yellow fever booster vaccination. These receptors all stem from a man aged 25-40 years who received the YFV17D yellow fever vaccine.

The V gene is TRBV27, the J gene TRBJ2-1, with 11 bases lining up with TRBD2. V dropped 5 bases and J dropped 1; count of bases not matched to a gene: 10. Looked up from germline, CDR1 is MNHEY and CDR2 is SMNVEV (reference sequence). The CDR3 totals 18 residues. This chain's CDR3 is CASSLRTSGLKSYNEQFF. In DNA, the CDR3 is TGTGCCAGCAGTCTGAGGACTAGCGGGCTAAAATCCTACAATGAGCAGTTCTTC.

In this sample, this clonotype turned up a few times. The V gene is TRBV7-2, the J gene TRBJ2-1, with unresolved D. CDR3 length: 17 residues. Germline V CDR1 and CDR2: SGHTA, FQGNSA. Trimming cost V 2 bases and J 0 bases, with 14 bases left between them. The CDR3 spells CASSLWGSQSSYNEQFF. The CDR3 DNA reads TGTGCCAGCAGCTTATGGGGTAGCCAGTCCTCCTACAATGAGCAGTTCTTC.

The chain joins TRBV4-3 to TRBJ2-5, with D perhaps TRBD1 (6 bases). The CDR3 is 14 residues long. Germline-derived CDR1 and CDR2 are LGHNA and YSLEER. Trimming left V 1 base short and J 5 bases short, with 11 bases between. The CDR3 region is CASSQATGKETQYF. The DNA of the CDR3 is TGCGCCAGCAGCCAAGCTACAGGGAAGGAGACCCAGTACTTC.

This clonotype was detected ten times or more. The V and J genes are TRBV5-5 and TRBJ2-2; D is undetermined. V gave up 0 bases and J gave up 3 bases, with 6 bases separating them. Germline V gives CDR1 SGHKS, CDR2 YYEKEE (reference sequence). There are 14 residues in the CDR3. The CDR3 spells CASSLGSYTGELFF. The CDR3 bases are TGTGCCAGCAGCTTGGGGTCGTACACCGGGGAGCTGTTTTTT.

This clonotype occurred a few times. The chain uses TRBV29-1 and TRBJ2-1; D remains unclear. The V gene's germline CDR1 is SQVTM and CDR2 ANQGSEA. The length of the CDR3 is 10 residues. V lost 7 bases and J 5 bases, leaving 6 bases between the germline ends. The CDR3 spells CSGADNEQFF. DNA of the CDR3: TGCAGCGGGGCCGACAATGAGCAGTTCTTC.

V and J are TRBV28 and TRBJ1-1, with TRBD1 identical over 7 bases. The CDR3 has 15 amino acids. Germline CDR1 is MDHEN and CDR2 is SYDVKM. The ends lost 3 bases at V and 6 bases at J; junction bases unmatched: 10. CDR3 sequence (DNA): TGTGCCAGCAGTTTTCAACAGGGGTGGGACCCTGAAGCTTTCTTT. Amino acid sequence: CASSFQQGWDPEAFF.

The chain links TRBV29-1 to TRBJ1-3, with D possibly TRBD1 on 6 matching bases. V lost 7 bases and J lost 3, with 16 bases in between. Germline V gene sequence: CDR1 SQVTM, CDR2 ANQGSEA. The CDR3 has 14 amino acids. This CDR3 is CSARSGGGGNTIYF. The CDR3 DNA sequence: TGCAGCGCCCGTTCGGGGGGCGGTGGAAACACCATATATTTT. The full variable domain, rest sourced from reference TRBV29-1 and TRBJ1-3, is SAVISQKPSRDICQRGTSLTIQCQVDSQVTMMFWYRQQPGQSLTLIATANQGSEATYESGFVIDKFPISRPNLTFSTLTVSNMSPEDSSIYLCSARSGGGGNTIYFGEGSWLTVV.

V gene TRBV5-6 combines with J gene TRBJ1-4; the match to TRBD1 covers 8 bases. There are 16 residues in the CDR3. The germline gives CDR1 SGHDT, CDR2 YYEEEE. After removal of 3 bases from V and 0 bases from J, the junction contained 4 bases not matched to a gene. The CDR3 nucleotides read TGTGCCAGCAGCTCCGGACAGGGTGCAACTAATGAAAAACTGTTTTTT. Protein product: CASSSGQGATNEKLFF.

This clonotype was seen a handful of times. The gene calls are TRBV2 and TRBJ2-2; 9 nucleotides match TRBD2. The V and J ends lost 5 bases and 5 bases, in that order; junction bases with no gene match: 18. CDR3 length equals 19 residues. Germline V lookup: CDR1 SNHLY, CDR2 FYNNEI. This CDR3 reads CASSPFGLAGNGGTGELFF. For the CDR3, the DNA is TGTGCCAGCAGTCCCTTCGGGCTAGCGGGAAACGGTGGGACCGGGGAGCTGTTTTTT.

This clonotype came up a few times. The chain employs TRBV20-1 and TRBJ2-3; 7 bases align to TRBD2. The CDR3 spans 15 residues. Germline V gene lookup returns CDR1 DFQATT and CDR2 SNEGSKA (reference sequence). Unmatched junction bases numbered 9, after V lost 0 bases and J lost 6 bases. This CDR3 is CSARDLGGRADTQYF. The CDR3 region has the DNA TGCAGTGCTAGAGATCTGGGAGGGCGCGCGGATACGCAGTATTTT.

This clonotype has only a few counts. The DNA for the CDR3 is TGTGCCAGTAGTTTCACAAGTGGCCCCCGGTACTTC. Amino acid sequence: CASSFTSGPRYF. The chain recombines TRBV19 with TRBJ2-7; D gene unclear. CDR3 length: 12 residues. Germline lookup yields CDR1 LNHDA and CDR2 SQIVND (reference sequence). The V end was cut by 5 bases, the J end by 12 bases, with 17 bases between.

The chain combines TRBV18 with TRBJ2-7, with D unresolved. The CDR3 contains 16 residues. The ends were cut back, 4 bases at V and 2 bases at J, with 18 bases in the middle. Germline lookup yields CDR1 KGHSH and CDR2 LQKENI. CDR3 region: CASSRGSDGRAYEQYF. CDR3 nucleotide sequence: TGTGCCAGCTCACGGGGATCCGACGGGCGAGCCTACGAGCAGTACTTC.

This clonotype was seen only a few times. The rearrangement links TRBV7-2 to TRBJ2-2; no clear D gene. V dropped 5 bases and J dropped 6 bases, with 16 bases sitting between them. Germline assignment: CDR1 SGHTA and CDR2 FQGNSA. This CDR3 is built from 15 residues. CDR3 region: CASSPIIVWAGELFF. For the CDR3, the DNA is TGTGCCAGCAGCCCGATCATAGTATGGGCCGGGGAGCTGTTTTTT.

This clonotype was counted only a few times. This sequence joins TRBV19 and TRBJ2-7, with 10 bases fitting TRBD1. Looked up from germline, CDR1 is LNHDA and CDR2 is SQIVND (reference sequence). V gave up 3 bases and J gave up 7 bases; unmatched junction bases: 6. This CDR3 is built from 14 residues. In DNA, the CDR3 is TGTGCCAGTAGTATTGGGACAGGGGTTGGTGAGCAGTACTTC. It is translated as CASSIGTGVGEQYF.

J is TRBJ2-7 and V is TRBV6-1; 7 bases are a match to TRBD1. The J segment lost 1 base and the V segment lost 3 bases, leaving 9 bases of the junction unmatched. Per the germline V gene, CDR1 is MNHNS and CDR2 is SASEGT. The CDR3 contains 16 residues. The CDR3 DNA reads TGTGCCAGCAGTGATCGACAGGGAGTCCCTTCCTACGAGCAGTACTTC. Amino acids: CASSDRQGVPSYEQYF.

The J gene is TRBJ1-3, the V gene TRBV9, with unresolved D. This CDR3 contains 17 residues. CDR1 is SGDLS, CDR2 YYNGEE, per germline. V was clipped by 0 bases and J by 0 bases, with 13 bases between them. In DNA, the CDR3 is TGTGCCAGCAGCGTAGGGGCAACAGTACGCTCTGGAAACACCATATATTTT. Translated, it gives CASSVGATVRSGNTIYF.